A single sample is the source of the 32 T cell receptor beta chains below, sequenced in a study of cytomegalovirus exposure and HLA in healthy donors. Amplification used 60 Vbeta primers and 13 Jbeta primers. The data were produced by immunoSEQ multiplex PCR, yet TCRdb's version contains in-frame clones alone and is incomplete. The sample includes roughly 80,000 clones, 67% seen only once; the top ten take 6.5% to 7.5%. Material for sequencing was PBMCs. The receptors shown here come from a woman aged 45-65 years in good health and CMV-seropositive.

The chain combines TRBV9 with TRBJ1-2, with TRBD1 matching 9 bases. Germline-derived CDR1 and CDR2 are SGDLS and YYNGEE. With V trimmed by 4 bases and J by 7 bases, 11 bases remained unmatched. This CDR3 is 15 amino acids long. CDR3 sequence: CASSSRTGVSGGYTF. The CDR3 DNA reads as TGTGCCAGCAGCTCCCGGACAGGGGTTTCGGGTGGCTACACCTTC.

The V call is TRBV5-1, the J call TRBJ2-2, with 7 bases lining up with TRBD1. This CDR3 contains 14 residues. The germline V gene has CDR1 SGHRS and CDR2 YFSETQ. Unmatched junction bases numbered 3, after V lost 1 base and J lost 6 bases. For the CDR3, the DNA is TGCGCCAGCAGCTTGACCAGGGGGTCCGGGGAGCTGTTTTTT. As protein: CASSLTRGSGELFF.

V gene TRBV25-1 combines with J gene TRBJ2-1, with D possibly matching TRBD1 (5 bases). Germline CDR1 reads MGHDK; CDR2 reads SYGVNS. Trimming left V 1 base short and J 8 bases short, with 15 bases between. The CDR3 contains 15 residues. CDR3 sequence (DNA): TGTGCCAGCAGTGAATGGGCCAGGGATAAGGATGAGCAGTTCTTC. Encoded protein: CASSEWARDKDEQFF.

The chain recombines TRBV27 with TRBJ2-1; 7 nucleotides match TRBD1. The V gene end was trimmed by 6 bases and the J gene end by 9 bases; junction bases not matched to a gene: 14. The germline gives CDR1 MNHEY, CDR2 SMNVEV (reference sequence). The CDR3 is 15 residues long. The CDR3 protein is CASSFRDPPGGEQFF. The CDR3 coding sequence is TGTGCCAGCAGCTTCCGGGACCCGCCAGGGGGTGAGCAGTTCTTC.

V gene TRBV6-5 combines with J gene TRBJ2-5, with D maybe TRBD2 (6 bases). Per the germline V gene, CDR1 is MNHEY and CDR2 is SVGAGI. The CDR3 totals 13 residues. V lost 4 bases and J 7 bases, leaving 13 bases between the germline ends. The CDR3 nucleotides read TGTGCCAGCAGTTCCAGACTAGTTGCGACCCAGTACTTC. This translates into CASSSRLVATQYF.

This clone came up a few times. This chain uses TRBV9 with TRBJ1-2; D gene ambiguous. This CDR3 comprises 12 residues. Germline V gene sequence: CDR1 SGDLS, CDR2 YYNGEE. Trimming removed 3 bases at V and 7 bases at J, with 10 bases between. The CDR3 reads CASSGGDGGYTF. In DNA, the CDR3 is TGTGCCAGCAGCGGAGGTGATGGTGGCTACACCTTC.

This rearrangement joins TRBV2 to TRBJ1-2; TRBD1 agrees at 7 bases. This CDR3 is built from 12 residues. J was trimmed by 4 bases and V by 8 bases; bases with no gene match: 4. The V gene's germline CDR1 is SNHLY and CDR2 FYNNEI. The CDR3, as DNA: TGTGCCAGCCGGGGGACAGTCTATGGCTACACCTTC. Amino acids: CASRGTVYGYTF.

The V call is TRBV5-1, the J call TRBJ1-6; D is perhaps TRBD1 (5 bases). V lost 0 bases, J lost 5 bases, and 12 bases lay in between. The V gene's germline CDR1 is SGHRS and CDR2 YFSETQ. The CDR3 consists of 16 residues. DNA of the CDR3: TGCGCCAGCAGCTTGGCCGGGGGAGGTAATAATTCACCCCTCCACTTT. This translates into CASSLAGGGNNSPLHF.

The genes are TRBV14 and TRBJ1-4, with D possibly matching TRBD1 (6 bases). V gave up 2 bases and J gave up 4 bases, with 11 bases separating them. This CDR3 has 15 residues. The germline CDR1 and CDR2 sequences are SGHDN and FVKESK. The CDR3 sequence is CASSQIRTVNEKLFF. The CDR3 DNA sequence: TGTGCCAGCAGCCAAATCCGGACAGTTAATGAAAAACTGTTTTTT.

The chain recombines TRBV10-1 with TRBJ2-3; D ambiguous. V was shortened by 10 bases and J by 0 bases, with 8 bases between the two germline ends. Germline V CDR1 and CDR2: WNHNN, SYGVQD (reference sequence). The CDR3 is 12 amino acids. CDR3 sequence reads: CATSTSTDTQYF. In DNA form, the CDR3 reads TGCGCCACCTCCACTAGCACAGATACGCAGTATTTT.

This clone showed up just a few times. The chain employs TRBV6-1 and TRBJ2-1; perhaps TRBD2 as D (5 bases). Germline CDR1 MNHNS, CDR2 SASEGT. There are 12 residues in the CDR3. V dropped 6 bases and J dropped 4 bases, with 7 bases sitting between them. CDR3 nucleotides: TGTGCCAGCAGCTTAGCGTACAATGAGCAGTTCTTC. Translating gives CASSLAYNEQFF.

The chain employs TRBV4-2 and TRBJ1-4; no firm D call. The CDR3 consists of 14 residues. The germline V gene has CDR1 LGHNA and CDR2 YNFKEQ. V was cut by 5 bases and J by 8 bases, with 15 bases left in between. CDR3 coding DNA: TGTGCCAGCAGCTCCCTAGGAGGAGGGGAAAAACTGTTTTTT. This gives the protein CASSSLGGGEKLFF.

This clone has just one count. This chain joins TRBV15 and TRBJ2-3, with D tentatively TRBD1 (7 bases). The CDR3 runs 15 residues. V lost 3 bases and J lost 3, with 13 bases in between. Germline CDR1 reads LNHNV; CDR2 reads YYDKDF (reference sequence). The CDR3 bases are TGTGCCACCAGCAGCGGAGGGGGCGCAACAGATACGCAGTATTTT. Encoded protein: CATSSGGGATDTQYF.

The chain couples TRBV5-1 to TRBJ2-7, with TRBD2 matching 8 bases. The CDR3 sequence is 15 residues long. V dropped 1 base and J dropped 6; count of bases not matched to a gene: 9. Germline CDR1 reads SGHRS; CDR2 reads YFSETQ. The CDR3 loop is CASSLRGLASTEQYF. In DNA, the CDR3 is TGCGCCAGCAGCTTGCGAGGACTAGCTTCGACCGAGCAGTACTTC.

This rearrangement joins TRBV5-1 to TRBJ1-1; perhaps TRBD1 as D (5 bases). V was cut by 3 bases and J by 4 bases, with 13 bases left in between. Germline-derived CDR1 and CDR2 are SGHRS and YFSETQ. The CDR3 sequence is 14 residues long. CDR3 sequence: CASSSGATGTEAFF. CDR3 bases: TGCGCCAGCAGCTCTGGGGCCACGGGCACTGAAGCTTTCTTT.

The rearrangement links TRBV6-5 to TRBJ1-3, with TRBD1 matching over 8 bases. Germline CDR1 and CDR2: MNHEY and SVGAGI. The CDR3 contains 15 residues. The V segment lost 5 bases and the J segment 4 bases; nucleotides outside the gene matches: 7. This CDR3 is CASSRQGMRGNTIYF. CDR3 DNA: TGTGCCAGCAGTCGACAGGGGATGAGGGGAAACACCATATATTTT.

The chain uses TRBV2 and TRBJ2-5; D may be TRBD2 (5 bases). This CDR3 contains 16 residues. Between the trimmed V and J ends, which lost 7 bases and 5 bases, there was a span of 23 bases. Germline V lookup: CDR1 SNHLY, CDR2 FYNNEI. Here the CDR3 reads CASKDLGVARRETQYF. CDR3 in DNA: TGTGCCAGCAAGGACCTTGGAGTAGCACGGAGGGAGACCCAGTACTTC.

This chain links TRBV7-6 with TRBJ2-5; 8 nucleotides agree with TRBD1. The V gene end was trimmed by 1 base and the J gene end by 4 bases; junction bases not matched to a gene: 8. Looked up from germline, CDR1 is SGHVS and CDR2 is FNYEAQ. This CDR3 has 16 amino acids. CDR3: CASSLGAGGIAETQYF. For the CDR3, the DNA is TGTGCCAGCAGCTTAGGGGCAGGGGGCATCGCAGAGACCCAGTACTTC.

This chain uses TRBV2 with TRBJ1-5; D may be TRBD1 (5 bases). The CDR3 runs 17 residues. From germline, CDR1 is SNHLY and CDR2 FYNNEI. The germline V and J ends were trimmed by 6 bases and 4 bases, with 22 bases remaining between them. In nucleotides, the CDR3 is TGTGCCAGCAGCCTCGAAGGGGATATCAGTCTGAATCAGCCCCAGCATTTT. Residues: CASSLEGDISLNQPQHF.

V usage is TRBV11-2 and J usage is TRBJ2-2, with D uncertain. The CDR3 totals 12 residues. Looked up from germline, CDR1 is SGHAT and CDR2 is FQNNGV. The V end was cut by 5 bases, the J end by 4 bases, with 5 bases between. CDR3 nucleotide sequence: TGTGCCAGCAGCCCCCTCACCGGGGAGCTGTTTTTT. Translating it yields CASSPLTGELFF.

The chain couples TRBV7-3 to TRBJ1-1; no definite D call. CDR1 is SGHTA and CDR2 is FQGTGA in the germline V gene. The CDR3 has 14 residues. Trimming left V 5 bases short and J 4 bases short, with 14 bases between. The CDR3 region is CASSPGGGGTEAFF. The CDR3 DNA is TGTGCCAGCAGCCCGGGAGGAGGAGGCACTGAAGCTTTCTTT.

J is TRBJ1-2 and V is TRBV6-1; D possibly corresponds to TRBD1 (5 bases). The germline V gene has CDR1 MNHNS and CDR2 SASEGT. The CDR3 length is 15 residues. The V end was cut by 3 bases, the J end by 0 bases, with 11 bases between. The CDR3 DNA is TGTGCCAGCAGTGATCAGGGTTCAGCTAACTATGGCTACACCTTC. Its translation: CASSDQGSANYGYTF.

The chain combines TRBV6-1 with TRBJ1-2; 7 nucleotides align to TRBD1. The germline V gene has CDR1 MNHNS and CDR2 SASEGT. The CDR3 contains 14 residues. J was trimmed by 4 bases and V by 5 bases; bases with no gene match: 7. The CDR3 region is CASSRRDSFYGYTF. Here the CDR3 DNA reads TGTGCCAGCAGTAGGAGGGACAGTTTCTATGGCTACACCTTC.

The J gene is TRBJ2-5, the V gene TRBV11-3; D unresolved. The V end lost 0 bases, the J end lost 0 bases, and 8 bases lay between the germline ends. The length of the CDR3 is 15 residues. The germline gives CDR1 SGHNT, CDR2 YENEEA. The CDR3 DNA follows: TGTGCCAGCAGCTTAGATTCCGGGTACCAAGAGACCCAGTACTTC. Protein: CASSLDSGYQETQYF.

This chain uses TRBV2 with TRBJ2-5, with 8 bases lining up with TRBD1. The CDR3 extends over 16 amino acids. CDR1 and CDR2 from the germline V gene are SNHLY and FYNNEI. V lost 2 bases, J lost 2 bases, and 7 bases stayed unmatched. Here the CDR3 reads CASSEWGTGPQETQYF. CDR3 in DNA: TGTGCCAGCAGTGAATGGGGGACAGGCCCTCAAGAGACCCAGTACTTC.

This clone showed up just once. As DNA, the CDR3 is TGCAGCGTTGAGGAGGGGGAGGGTGAAAAACTGTTTTTT. Translating gives CSVEEGEGEKLFF. The chain couples TRBV29-1 to TRBJ1-4; D possibly corresponds to TRBD1 (6 bases). The V end was cut by 3 bases, the J end by 7 bases, with 12 bases between. The CDR3 length is 13 residues. Germline CDR1 SQVTM, CDR2 ANQGSEA. Using reference TRBV29-1 and TRBJ1-4 for the parts outside the CDR3, the full variable domain is SAVISQKPSRDICQRGTSLTIQCQVDSQVTMMFWYRQQPGQSLTLIATANQGSEATYESGFVIDKFPISRPNLTFSTLTVSNMSPEDSSIYLCSVEEGEGEKLFFGSGTQLSVL.

The rearrangement joins TRBV18 to TRBJ1-5, with 8 positions matching TRBD1. This CDR3 has 16 amino acids. The V gene end was trimmed by 2 bases and the J gene end by 4 bases; junction bases not matched to a gene: 7. The V gene's germline CDR1 is KGHSH and CDR2 LQKENI. CDR3 DNA sequence: TGTGCCAGCTCACCAGGGCAGGGGGCTCGAAATCAGCCCCAGCATTTT. Its translation: CASSPGQGARNQPQHF.

V gene TRBV27 combines with J gene TRBJ2-1, with 8 bases aligning to TRBD1. V shed 6 bases and J 8 bases; nucleotides not matched to a gene: 6. This CDR3 has 13 residues. Germline values: CDR1 MNHEY, CDR2 SMNVEV (reference sequence). The DNA of the CDR3 is TGTGCCAGCAGAGAGGACAGGGCGGATGAGCAGTTCTTC. It specifies CASREDRADEQFF.

The V and J genes are TRBV28 and TRBJ1-5; D is unclear. This CDR3 is 15 amino acids long. The germline V gene has CDR1 MDHEN and CDR2 SYDVKM. Trimming took 0 bases from V and 6 from J, leaving 12 bases between them. The DNA of the CDR3 is TGTGCCAGCAGTTTATGGGGCCTTGTAGGTCAGCCCCAGCATTTT. This codes for CASSLWGLVGQPQHF.

The chain is built from TRBV6-4 and TRBJ1-1, with D tentatively TRBD1 (6 bases). V was cut by 5 bases and J by 4 bases, with 17 bases left in between. The CDR3 extends over 15 amino acids. Germline-derived CDR1 and CDR2 are MRHNA and SNTAGT. The CDR3 sequence: CASSIEQGGGTEAFF. The CDR3 DNA reads TGTGCCAGCAGTATTGAACAGGGCGGGGGCACTGAAGCTTTCTTT.

V and J are TRBV5-1 and TRBJ1-2; D not resolved. This CDR3 region has 15 residues. CDR1 is SGHRS and CDR2 is YFSETQ in the germline V gene. V lost 2 bases, J lost 8 bases, and 19 bases lay in between. The CDR3 sequence is CASSLIQDGRHGYTF. Here the CDR3 DNA reads TGCGCCAGCAGCTTAATCCAAGACGGAAGACACGGCTACACCTTC.

This clone was seen once. In nucleotides, the CDR3 is TGTGCCTGGAGTCGGGTGGAGCTTAATGAAAAACTGTTTTTT. Amino acid sequence: CAWSRVELNEKLFF. V gene TRBV30 combines with J gene TRBJ1-4; D unresolved. Germline-derived CDR1 and CDR2 are GTSNPN and SVGIG (reference sequence). The CDR3 is 14 amino acids. The V end lost 2 bases, the J end lost 4 bases, and 11 bases lay between the germline ends.